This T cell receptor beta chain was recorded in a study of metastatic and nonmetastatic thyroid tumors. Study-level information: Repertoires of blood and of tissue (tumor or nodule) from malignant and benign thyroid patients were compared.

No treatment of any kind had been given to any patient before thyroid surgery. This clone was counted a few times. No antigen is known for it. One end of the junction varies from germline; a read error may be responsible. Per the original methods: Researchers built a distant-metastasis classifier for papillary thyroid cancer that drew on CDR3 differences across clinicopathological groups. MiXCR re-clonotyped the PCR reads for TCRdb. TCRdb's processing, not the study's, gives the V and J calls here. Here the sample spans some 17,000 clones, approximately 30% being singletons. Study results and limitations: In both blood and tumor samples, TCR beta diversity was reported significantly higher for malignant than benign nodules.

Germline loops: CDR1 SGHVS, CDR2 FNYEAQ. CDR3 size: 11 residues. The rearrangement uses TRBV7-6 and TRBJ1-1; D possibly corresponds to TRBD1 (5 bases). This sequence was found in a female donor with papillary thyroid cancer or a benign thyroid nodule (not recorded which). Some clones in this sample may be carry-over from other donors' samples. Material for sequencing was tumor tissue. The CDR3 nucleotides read TGTTCCAGCAGCCCCCGGCAGGGAGCTTTCTTT. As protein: CSSSPRQGAFF.